The 25 T cell receptor beta chains below come from one sample, sequenced in a study of cytomegalovirus exposure and HLA in healthy donors. The study ran its PCR with 60 Vbeta and 13 Jbeta primers. This table comes from immunoSEQ multiplex PCR, and its TCRdb copy is limited to in-frame clones, with some not included. The sample has roughly 180,000 clones; roughly 79% are singletons. The specimen sequenced was PBMCs. These receptors came from a man aged 30-40 years in good health and CMV-seronegative.

The J gene is TRBJ1-2, the V gene TRBV28; a weak D match, TRBD1 (6 bases). Germline V gene data show CDR1 as MDHEN and CDR2 as SYDVKM. The CDR3 is 12 amino acids. Trimming cost V 5 bases and J 2 bases, with 6 bases left between them. CDR3 region: CASSTGNYGYTF. The CDR3 DNA reads TGTGCCAGCAGTACAGGGAACTATGGCTACACCTTC.

V gene TRBV14 combines with J gene TRBJ2-7, with a possible D match to TRBD2 (5 bases). This CDR3 comprises 13 residues. V gave up 0 bases and J gave up 3 bases, with 6 bases separating them. In germline, CDR1 is SGHDN, CDR2 FVKESK. The CDR3 sequence is CASSQDRGYEQYF. For the CDR3, the DNA is TGTGCCAGCAGCCAAGATCGGGGCTACGAGCAGTACTTC. The full variable domain, in which reference TRBV14 and TRBJ2-7 provide the parts outside the CDR3, is EAGVTQFPSHSVIEKGQTVTLRCDPISGHDNLYWYRRVMGKEIKFLLHFVKESKQDESGMPNNRFLAERTGGTYSTLKVQPAELEDSGVYFCASSQDRGYEQYFGPGTRLTVT.

This chain joins TRBV14 and TRBJ1-2; D might be TRBD1 (5 bases). The length of the CDR3 is 15 residues. Trimming took off 0 bases at V and 1 base at J, with 9 bases between the two ends. Looked up from germline, CDR1 is SGHDN and CDR2 is FVKESK. CDR3 protein: CASSQERTLNYGYTF. As DNA, the CDR3 is TGTGCCAGCAGCCAAGAAAGGACACTTAACTATGGCTACACCTTC.

The V call is TRBV7-3, the J call TRBJ2-1; 10 bases agree with TRBD2. This CDR3 comprises 16 residues. The V gene end was trimmed by 5 bases and the J gene end by 0 bases; junction bases not matched to a gene: 4. Germline CDR1 SGHTA, CDR2 FQGTGA. The CDR3 DNA reads TGTGCCAGCAGCGCGGTAGCGGGGGGCTCCTACAATGAGCAGTTCTTC. It specifies CASSAVAGGSYNEQFF. The full variable domain, rest sourced from reference TRBV7-3 and TRBJ2-1, is GAGVSQTPSNKVTEKGKYVELRCDPISGHTALYWYRQSLGQGPEFLIYFQGTGAADDSGLPNDRFFAVRPEGSVSTLKIQRTERGDSAVYLCASSAVAGGSYNEQFFGPGTRLTVL.

The rearrangement links TRBV28 to TRBJ2-1; weak D call: TRBD1 (6 bases). The CDR3 runs 12 residues. Between the trimmed V and J ends, which lost 4 bases and 7 bases, there was a span of 8 bases. CDR1 is MDHEN, CDR2 SYDVKM, per germline. The CDR3 protein is CASSSQGNEQFF. In nucleotides, the CDR3 is TGTGCCAGCAGTTCGCAGGGGAATGAGCAGTTCTTC.

The table lists this clone with a few counts. The chain uses TRBV7-2 and TRBJ2-2; 16 positions agree with TRBD2. V shed 4 bases, J shed 7 bases, and the junction held 9 bases outside the gene matches. The CDR3 totals 18 residues. CDR1 and CDR2 from the germline V gene are SGHTA and FQGNSA. In DNA, the CDR3 is TGTGCCAGCAGCTGGGCGGGACTAGCGGGAGGGCCCGGCGGGGAGCTGTTTTTT. Amino acid sequence: CASSWAGLAGGPGGELFF. Using reference TRBV7-2 and TRBJ2-2 for the parts outside the CDR3, the full variable domain is GAGVSQSPSNKVTEKGKDVELRCDPISGHTALYWYRQSLGQGLEFLIYFQGNSAPDKSGLPSDRFSAERTGGSVSTLTIQRTQQEDSAVYLCASSWAGLAGGPGGELFFGEGSRLTVL.

As DNA, the CDR3 is TGTGCCATCTCGGAGGCGGCCCTTAGCGGGAGCGGCAATGAGCAGTTCTTC. Its translation: CAISEAALSGSGNEQFF. The chain uses TRBV10-3 and TRBJ2-1, with 9 bases fitting TRBD2. V lost 8 bases and J lost 6; bases outside the gene matches: 17. The CDR3 runs to 17 residues. From germline, CDR1 is ENHRY and CDR2 SYGVKD.

This rearrangement joins TRBV6-4 to TRBJ1-6; TRBD1 agrees at 7 bases. V lost 5 bases, J lost 1 base, and 8 bases stayed unmatched. The CDR3 covers 17 residues. Germline V gives CDR1 MRHNA, CDR2 SNTAGT. The CDR3 here is CASSPGGRGSYNSPLHF. CDR3 nucleotides: TGTGCCAGCAGTCCCGGTGGCAGGGGGTCCTATAATTCACCCCTCCACTTT.

The genes are TRBV5-6 and TRBJ2-1; 10 positions match TRBD2. Trimming removed 4 bases from V and 7 bases from J; junction bases left unmatched: 8. Germline V gene lookup returns CDR1 SGHDT and CDR2 YYEEEE. The CDR3 has 15 amino acids. Here the CDR3 reads CASSPGLALGNEQFF. In nucleotides, the CDR3 is TGTGCCAGCAGCCCGGGACTAGCGCTGGGAAATGAGCAGTTCTTC.

This chain uses TRBV6-1 with TRBJ1-2, with TRBD1 as a possible D gene (5 bases). The germline V and J ends were trimmed by 6 bases and 4 bases, with 12 bases remaining between them. CDR3 length: 13 amino acids. Germline CDR1 reads MNHNS; CDR2 reads SASEGT. The CDR3 DNA follows: TGTGCCAGCAGGGAGACAGTGACCTATGGCTACACCTTC. This translates into CASRETVTYGYTF.

This clone showed up just once. The chain joins TRBV5-8 to TRBJ2-1; D not resolved. Trimming left V 7 bases short and J 6 bases short, with 11 bases between. CDR1 SGHTS and CDR2 YDEGEE come from the germline V gene. CDR3 length: 12 residues. CDR3 nucleotide sequence: TGTGCCAGCGGCACGATTTTCAATGAGCAGTTCTTC. It yields the protein CASGTIFNEQFF.

This chain connects TRBV4-3 to TRBJ2-1; 10 bases line up with TRBD1. The CDR3 runs to 16 residues. The V gene's germline CDR1 is LGHNA and CDR2 YSLEER. V gave up 3 bases and J gave up 8 bases; unmatched junction bases: 10. CDR3 nucleotide sequence: TGCGCCAGCAGCCAGGCCGGGACAGGGGCGAGCCATGAGCAGTTCTTC. Protein: CASSQAGTGASHEQFF.

The chain couples TRBV9 to TRBJ1-4; 7 nucleotides match TRBD1. Germline V gene lookup returns CDR1 SGDLS and CDR2 YYNGEE. Germline trimming cut 3 bases from V and 5 bases from J; bases unmatched to any gene: 7. The CDR3 length is 15 residues. CDR3 in DNA: TGTGCCAGCAGCGCGACAGGGAGGCCAAATGAAAAACTGTTTTTT. It translates to CASSATGRPNEKLFF.

The CDR3 sequence: CASSVAPGGSTDTQYF. The CDR3, as DNA: TGTGCCAGCAGCGTAGCCCCAGGGGGGAGCACAGATACGCAGTATTTT. The chain combines TRBV9 with TRBJ2-3, with TRBD1 as a possible D gene (7 bases). The CDR3 extends over 16 amino acids. Trimming took 0 bases from V and 0 from J, leaving 11 bases between them. Germline CDR1 reads SGDLS; CDR2 reads YYNGEE.

The CDR3 reads CASSLPETGLNTEAFF. The CDR3 DNA follows: TGTGCCAGCAGCTTACCAGAGACAGGTCTGAACACTGAAGCTTTCTTT. The chain recombines TRBV7-9 with TRBJ1-1; TRBD1 is a possible D gene (6 bases). There are 16 residues in the CDR3. V was pared by 2 bases and J by 0 bases, with 13 bases between. The V gene's germline CDR1 is SEHNR and CDR2 FQNEAQ (reference sequence).

V usage is TRBV5-8 and J usage is TRBJ2-5; 11 bases line up with TRBD2. Germline-derived CDR1 and CDR2 are SGHTS and YDEGEE. The ends lost 3 bases at V and 5 bases at J; junction bases unmatched: 12. The CDR3 runs to 17 residues. CDR3 bases: TGTGCCAGCAGCTCTTCTCTAGCGGGGGGCTCGTGGGAGACCCAGTACTTC. It codes for CASSSSLAGGSWETQYF.

The gene calls are TRBV5-1 and TRBJ1-4; D perhaps matches TRBD1 (5 bases). V lost 0 bases, J lost 3 bases, and 9 bases lay in between. The CDR3 is made up of 15 amino acids. Germline V gives CDR1 SGHRS, CDR2 YFSETQ. The CDR3 here is CASSLGGVANEKLFF. The CDR3 coding sequence is TGCGCCAGCAGCTTGGGGGGGGTTGCTAATGAAAAACTGTTTTTT.

The J gene is TRBJ2-7, the V gene TRBV6-5; 7 bases fit TRBD1. This CDR3 region has 15 residues. The trim removed 5 bases at V and 3 bases at J, leaving 10 bases unmatched. CDR1 is MNHEY, CDR2 SVGAGI, per germline. The CDR3 DNA sequence: TGTGCCAGCAGTCGACAGGGACAGAGAAACTACGAGCAGTACTTC. Translating gives CASSRQGQRNYEQYF.

The chain links TRBV2 to TRBJ1-1; the D is unclear. The germline gives CDR1 SNHLY, CDR2 FYNNEI. The CDR3 runs 12 residues. V was trimmed by 5 bases and J by 8 bases, leaving 12 bases between them. CDR3 residues: CASSPLAGEAFF. CDR3 sequence (DNA): TGTGCCAGCAGTCCCCTCGCGGGGGAAGCTTTCTTT.

The rearrangement uses TRBV7-2 and TRBJ2-5; TRBD2 matches 10 bases. The germline V gene has CDR1 SGHTA and CDR2 FQGNSA. V shed 5 bases and J 1 base; nucleotides not matched to a gene: 7. The CDR3 length is 16 residues. The DNA for the CDR3 is TGTGCCAGCAGCCCCCTGCAGCGGGAGGGCCAAGAGACCCAGTACTTC. Its translation: CASSPLQREGQETQYF.

The genes are TRBV13 and TRBJ2-1, with 11 nucleotides matching TRBD2. The junction had 5 bases not matched to a gene; V was cut back by 0 bases and J by 4 bases. The CDR3 is 17 residues long. CDR1 is PRHDT and CDR2 is FYEKMQ in the germline V gene (reference sequence). CDR3 region: CASSLGSSGRRYNEQFF. In nucleotides, the CDR3 is TGTGCCAGCAGCTTAGGATCTAGCGGGAGGCGTTACAATGAGCAGTTCTTC.

In this sample, this clone turned up a few times. The CDR3, as DNA: TGTGCCAGCAGACAAAGACAGGGGTTCGAGAACACTGAAGCTTTCTTT. Translation gives CASRQRQGFENTEAFF. The rearrangement joins TRBV7-3 to TRBJ1-1; TRBD1 aligns across 8 bases. J gave up 1 base and V 6 bases, and 10 bases lay outside the gene matches. The germline V gene has CDR1 SGHTA and CDR2 FQGTGA. The CDR3 totals 16 residues. Drawing the rest from reference TRBV7-3 and TRBJ1-1, the complete variable domain is GAGVSQTPSNKVTEKGKYVELRCDPISGHTALYWYRQSLGQGPEFLIYFQGTGAADDSGLPNDRFFAVRPEGSVSTLKIQRTERGDSAVYLCASRQRQGFENTEAFFGQGTRLTVV.

The chain uses TRBV30 and TRBJ1-2; 7 nucleotides agree with TRBD1. CDR1 and CDR2 (germline): GTSNPN, SVGIG (reference sequence). The V segment lost 5 bases and the J segment 4 bases; nucleotides outside the gene matches: 7. This CDR3 region has 13 residues. CDR3 sequence (DNA): TGTGCCTGGCGTACACAGGGGAGCTATGGCTACACCTTC. Translation: CAWRTQGSYGYTF.

The V and J genes are TRBV11-1 and TRBJ2-3; a possible D gene is TRBD2 (6 bases). V was clipped by 6 bases and J by 0 bases, with 16 bases between them. The V gene's germline CDR1 is SGHAT and CDR2 FQDESV (reference sequence). There are 16 residues in the CDR3. CDR3 residues: CASRTRGTPSTDTQYF. The CDR3 DNA sequence: TGTGCCAGCAGGACTCGGGGGACGCCTAGCACAGATACGCAGTATTTT.

This sequence joins TRBV4-1 and TRBJ2-1; 8 bases match TRBD1. Germline assignment: CDR1 MGHRA and CDR2 YSYEKL. V shed 1 base and J 9 bases; nucleotides not matched to a gene: 8. This CDR3 is built from 15 residues. The DNA of the CDR3 is TGCGCCAGCAGCCAAGGGGACAGGCCCTTGGTTGAGCAGTTCTTC. Translating it yields CASSQGDRPLVEQFF.